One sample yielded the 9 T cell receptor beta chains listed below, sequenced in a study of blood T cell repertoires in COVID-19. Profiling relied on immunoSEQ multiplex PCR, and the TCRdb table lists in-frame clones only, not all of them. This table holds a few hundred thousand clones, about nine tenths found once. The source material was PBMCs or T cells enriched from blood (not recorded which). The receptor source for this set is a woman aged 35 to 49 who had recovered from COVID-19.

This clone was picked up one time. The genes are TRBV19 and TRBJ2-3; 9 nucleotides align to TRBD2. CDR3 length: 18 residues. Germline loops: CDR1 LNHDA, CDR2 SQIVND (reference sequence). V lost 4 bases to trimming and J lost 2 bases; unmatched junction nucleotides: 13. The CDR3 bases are TGTGCCAGTAGTAAAACGGGGGTAGCGGGGGCCCTCACAGATACGCAGTATTTT. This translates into CASSKTGVAGALTDTQYF.

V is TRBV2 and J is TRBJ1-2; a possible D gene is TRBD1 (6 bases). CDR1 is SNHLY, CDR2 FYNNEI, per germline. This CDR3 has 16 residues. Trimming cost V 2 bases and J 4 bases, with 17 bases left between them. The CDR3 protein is CASSERGGQGPYGYTF. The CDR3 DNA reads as TGTGCCAGCAGTGAAAGAGGCGGCCAGGGGCCCTATGGCTACACCTTC.

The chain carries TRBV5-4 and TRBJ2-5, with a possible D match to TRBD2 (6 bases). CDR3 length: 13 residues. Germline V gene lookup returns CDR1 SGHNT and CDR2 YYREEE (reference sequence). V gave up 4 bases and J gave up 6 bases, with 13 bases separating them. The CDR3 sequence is CASSPTSQQTQYF. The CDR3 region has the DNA TGTGCCAGCAGCCCGACTAGTCAGCAGACCCAGTACTTC. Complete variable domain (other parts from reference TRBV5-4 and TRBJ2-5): ETGVTQSPTHLIKTRGQQVTLRCSSQSGHNTVSWYQQALGQGPQFIFQYYREEENGRGNFPPRFSGLQFPNYSSELNVNALELDDSALYLCASSPTSQQTQYFGPGTRLLVL.

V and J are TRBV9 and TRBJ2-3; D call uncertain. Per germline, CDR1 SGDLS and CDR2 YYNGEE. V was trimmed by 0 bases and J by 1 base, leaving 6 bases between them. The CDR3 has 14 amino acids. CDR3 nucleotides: TGTGCCAGCAGCGTAGATGGAGGCACAGATACGCAGTATTTT. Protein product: CASSVDGGTDTQYF.

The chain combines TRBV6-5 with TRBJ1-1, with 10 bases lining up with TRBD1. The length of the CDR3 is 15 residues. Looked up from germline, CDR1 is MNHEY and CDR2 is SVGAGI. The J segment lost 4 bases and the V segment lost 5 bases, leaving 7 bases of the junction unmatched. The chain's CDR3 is CASSLLGQGSTEAFF. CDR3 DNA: TGTGCCAGCAGTCTCTTGGGACAGGGGAGCACTGAAGCTTTCTTT.

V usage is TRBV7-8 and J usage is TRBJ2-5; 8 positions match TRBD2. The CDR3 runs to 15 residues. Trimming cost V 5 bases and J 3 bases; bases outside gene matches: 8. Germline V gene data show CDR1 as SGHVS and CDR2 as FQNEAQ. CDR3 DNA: TGTGCCAGCAGCGTCCATCCGGGACTAGAAGAGACCCAGTACTTC. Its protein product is CASSVHPGLEETQYF.

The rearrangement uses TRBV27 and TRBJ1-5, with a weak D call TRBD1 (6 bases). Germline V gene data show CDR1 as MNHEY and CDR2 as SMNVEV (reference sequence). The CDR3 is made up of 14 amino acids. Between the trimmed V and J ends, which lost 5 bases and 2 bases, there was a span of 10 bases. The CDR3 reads CASSVGQRNQPQHF. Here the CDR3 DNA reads TGTGCCAGCAGTGTCGGACAGCGCAATCAGCCCCAGCATTTT.

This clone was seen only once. The DNA of the CDR3 is TGCAGCGTTTCACCTCAACTAGCGGGAGGGCACACCGGGGAGCTGTTTTTT. It translates to CSVSPQLAGGHTGELFF. The rearrangement uses TRBV29-1 and TRBJ2-2; TRBD2 aligns across 13 bases. Losses at the gene ends were 5 bases for V and 3 bases for J; bases not matched to a gene: 9. The CDR3 has 17 amino acids. CDR1 SQVTM and CDR2 ANQGSEA come from the germline V gene.

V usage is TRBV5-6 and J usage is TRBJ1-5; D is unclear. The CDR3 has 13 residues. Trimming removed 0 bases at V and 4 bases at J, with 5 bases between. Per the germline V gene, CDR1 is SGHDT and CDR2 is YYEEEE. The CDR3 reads CASSLAGNQPQHF. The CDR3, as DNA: TGTGCCAGCAGCTTGGCGGGGAATCAGCCCCAGCATTTT.